Presented here are 9 T cell receptor beta chains from one specimen sequenced in a study of blood T cell repertoires in COVID-19. Produced via immunoSEQ multiplex PCR; TCRdb's table is partial and in-frame only. Among 250,000 to 300,000 clones listed, around four fifths were seen once. Specimen: peripheral blood. These receptors were obtained from a man in his sixties who had recovered from COVID-19.

This clone was counted between two and nine times. The rearrangement links TRBV9 to TRBJ2-7; D perhaps matches TRBD2 (6 bases). The CDR3 sequence is 14 residues long. The germline gives CDR1 SGDLS, CDR2 YYNGEE. With 5 bases removed from V and 5 bases from J, the gap between germline ends came to 17 bases. The CDR3 DNA reads as TGTGCCAGCAGTATCGGGGGTAGGGCCCACGAGCAGTACTTC. Its translation is CASSIGGRAHEQYF. Variable domain in full (rest from reference TRBV9 and TRBJ2-7): DSGVTQTPKHLITATGQRVTLRCSPRSGDLSVYWYQQSLDQGLQFLIQYYNGEERAKGNILERFSAQQFPDLHSELNLSSLELGDSALYFCASSIGGRAHEQYFGPGTRLTVT.

The rearrangement links TRBV2 to TRBJ2-7; 8 positions agree with TRBD1. With 6 bases clipped from V and 9 bases from J, the junction kept 7 bases outside the gene matches. The CDR3 runs 12 residues. The V gene's germline CDR1 is SNHLY and CDR2 FYNNEI. The CDR3 coding sequence is TGTGCCAGCAGAGCGGACAGGGAGAGGCAGTACTTC. It is translated as CASRADRERQYF. The full variable domain, rest sourced from reference TRBV2 and TRBJ2-7, is EPEVTQTPSHQVTQMGQEVILRCVPISNHLYFYWYRQILGQKVEFLVSFYNNEISEKSEIFDDQFSVERPDGSNFTLKIRSTKLEDSAMYFCASRADRERQYFGPGTRLTVT.

The chain combines TRBV10-3 with TRBJ2-1; 14 nucleotides line up with TRBD2. Germline assignment: CDR1 ENHRY and CDR2 SYGVKD. The CDR3 runs to 15 residues. The junction had 5 bases not matched to a gene; V was cut back by 4 bases and J by 9 bases. The chain's CDR3 is CAISVGTSGGGEQFF. The CDR3 DNA follows: TGTGCCATCAGTGTGGGGACTAGCGGGGGCGGTGAGCAGTTCTTC.

The rearrangement uses TRBV6-5 and TRBJ2-5; 7 positions match TRBD1. This CDR3 is 13 amino acids long. With V trimmed by 6 bases and J by 2 bases, 3 bases remained unmatched. Germline CDR1 is MNHEY and CDR2 is SVGAGI. DNA for the CDR3: TGTGCCAGCAGGAAGGGACAGCAAGAGACCCAGTACTTC. Protein product: CASRKGQQETQYF.

The rearrangement links TRBV18 to TRBJ1-3; D is undetermined. This CDR3 contains 16 residues. Germline assignment: CDR1 KGHSH and CDR2 LQKENI. V shed 3 bases and J shed 4 bases, with 16 bases lying between them. CDR3 in amino acids: CASSPSRTGGGNTIYF. The CDR3 DNA reads as TGTGCCAGCTCACCTTCGAGGACCGGCGGGGGAAACACCATATATTTT. The complete variable domain, with remaining parts taken from reference TRBV18 and TRBJ1-3, reads NAGVMQNPRHLVRRRGQEARLRCSPMKGHSHVYWYRQLPEEGLKFMVYLQKENIIDESGMPKERFSAEFPKEGPSILRIQQVVRGDSAAYFCASSPSRTGGGNTIYFGEGSWLTVV.

J is TRBJ2-7 and V is TRBV15; the D gene is possibly TRBD2 (6 bases). There are 16 residues in the CDR3. Germline loops: CDR1 LNHNV, CDR2 YYDKDF (reference sequence). Trimming took 0 bases from V and 7 from J, leaving 19 bases between them. The CDR3 sequence is CATSRDLGTDGGEQYF. CDR3 coding DNA: TGTGCCACCAGCAGAGATCTTGGGACCGATGGAGGGGAGCAGTACTTC.

The chain employs TRBV5-8 and TRBJ1-1; a weak D match, TRBD1 (6 bases). The CDR3 is made up of 15 amino acids. Trimming removed 2 bases at V and 1 base at J, with 12 bases between. The germline V gene has CDR1 SGHTS and CDR2 YDEGEE. In DNA, the CDR3 is TGTGCCAGCAGCTTCCGTCAGGGGCGGAACACTGAAGCTTTCTTT. The encoded protein is CASSFRQGRNTEAFF. The entire variable domain, with the rest obtained from reference TRBV5-8 and TRBJ1-1, is as follows: EAGVTQSPTHLIKTRGQQATLRCSPISGHTSVYWYQQALGLGLQFLLWYDEGEERNRGNFPPRFSGRQFPNYSSELNVNALELEDSALYLCASSFRQGRNTEAFFGQGTRLTVV.

In nucleotides, the CDR3 is TGTGCCAGCAGCCCCCAAGCGCAGGGCACAGGGGGCTATTCACCCCTCCACTTT. This encodes CASSPQAQGTGGYSPLHF. The V gene is TRBV9, the J gene TRBJ1-6, with 9 bases identical to TRBD1. V trimming: 4 bases; J trimming: 8 bases; junction bases outside the gene matches: 16. Germline V gene data show CDR1 as SGDLS and CDR2 as YYNGEE. The length of the CDR3 is 18 residues. Using reference TRBV9 and TRBJ1-6 for the parts outside the CDR3, the full variable domain is DSGVTQTPKHLITATGQRVTLRCSPRSGDLSVYWYQQSLDQGLQFLIQYYNGEERAKGNILERFSAQQFPDLHSELNLSSLELGDSALYFCASSPQAQGTGGYSPLHFGNGTRLTVT.

The chain employs TRBV10-2 and TRBJ2-3; 10 bases align to TRBD2. Trimming at V came to 0 bases and at J to 0 bases, leaving 0 bases not matched to a gene. The CDR3 has 16 amino acids. The germline V gene has CDR1 WSHSY and CDR2 SAAADI. In DNA form, the CDR3 reads TGCGCCAGCAGTGAGTCGACTAGCGGGAGCACAGATACGCAGTATTTT. Translated: CASSESTSGSTDTQYF.